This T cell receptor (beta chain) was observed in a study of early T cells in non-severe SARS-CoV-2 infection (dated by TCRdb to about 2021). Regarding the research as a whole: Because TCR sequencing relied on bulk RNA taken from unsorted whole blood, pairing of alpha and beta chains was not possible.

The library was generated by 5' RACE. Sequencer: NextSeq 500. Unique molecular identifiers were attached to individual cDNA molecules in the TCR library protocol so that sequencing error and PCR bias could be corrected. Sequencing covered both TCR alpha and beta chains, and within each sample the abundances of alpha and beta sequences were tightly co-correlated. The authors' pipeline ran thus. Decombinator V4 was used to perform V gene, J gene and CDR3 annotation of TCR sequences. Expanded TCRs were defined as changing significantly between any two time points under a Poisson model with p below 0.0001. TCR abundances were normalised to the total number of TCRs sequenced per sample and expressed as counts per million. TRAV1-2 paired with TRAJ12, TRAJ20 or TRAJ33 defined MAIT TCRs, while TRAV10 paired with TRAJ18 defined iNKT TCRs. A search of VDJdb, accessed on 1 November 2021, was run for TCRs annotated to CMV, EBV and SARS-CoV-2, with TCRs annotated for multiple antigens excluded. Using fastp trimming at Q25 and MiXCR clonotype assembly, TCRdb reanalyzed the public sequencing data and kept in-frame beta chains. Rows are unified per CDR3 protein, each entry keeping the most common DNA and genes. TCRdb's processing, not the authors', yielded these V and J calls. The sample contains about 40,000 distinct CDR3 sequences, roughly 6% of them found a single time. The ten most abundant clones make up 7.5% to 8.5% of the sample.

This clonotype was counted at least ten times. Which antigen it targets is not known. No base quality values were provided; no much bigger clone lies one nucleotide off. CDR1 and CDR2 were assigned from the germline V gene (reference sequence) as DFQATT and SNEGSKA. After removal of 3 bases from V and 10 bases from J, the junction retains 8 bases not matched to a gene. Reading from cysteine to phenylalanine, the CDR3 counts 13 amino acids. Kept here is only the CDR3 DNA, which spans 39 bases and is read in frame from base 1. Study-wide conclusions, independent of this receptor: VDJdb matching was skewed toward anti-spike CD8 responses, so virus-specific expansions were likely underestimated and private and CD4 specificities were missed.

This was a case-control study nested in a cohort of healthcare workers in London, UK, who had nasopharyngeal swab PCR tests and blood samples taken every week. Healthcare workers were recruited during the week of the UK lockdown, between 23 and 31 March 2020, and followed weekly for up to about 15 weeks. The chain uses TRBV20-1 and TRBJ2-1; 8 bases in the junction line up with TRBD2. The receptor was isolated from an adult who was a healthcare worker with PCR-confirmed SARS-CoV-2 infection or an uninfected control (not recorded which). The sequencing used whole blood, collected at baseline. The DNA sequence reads TGCAGTGCTAGGCTAGCGGGCGACTCAGAGCAGTTCTTC. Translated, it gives CSARLAGDSEQFF.